This T cell receptor (beta chain) was documented in a study of T cell responses to AZD1222 COVID-19 vaccine. As for the study in general: It was second doses at about 4 or about 12 weeks that were pooled.

TCRdb's copy holds only in-frame clones and misses some; the assay was immunoSEQ multiplex PCR. The repertoire holds fewer than 110,000 clones, with more than 70% as singletons. This CDR3 comprises 13 residues. Deletions cut 6 bases from V and 3 bases from J, with 11 bases between. In germline, CDR1 is LNHDA, CDR2 SQIVND (reference sequence). Study-level points and caveats: Sampling captured repertoires only after the peak T cell response. Spike-specific TCR breadth and depth rose after two AZD1222 doses. The study identified only 6 or 7 AZD1222 recipients as seropositive at baseline.

Of note for this clone: Its antigen is not known. The same CDR3 is also encoded by other DNA sequences in this sample.

Sequencing was performed on peripheral blood, taken on day 0 of AZD1222 vaccination. The chain is built from TRBV19 and TRBJ1-2, with D perhaps matching TRBD1 (5 bases). This TCR was sampled from an adult in good health. Here the CDR3 DNA reads TGTGCCAGTAGACCCGGGACGGACTATGGCTACACCTTC. Its protein product is CASRPGTDYGYTF. The full variable domain, its missing parts supplied by reference TRBV19 and TRBJ1-2, is DGGITQSPKYLFRKEGQNVTLSCEQNLNHDAMYWYRQDPGQGLRLIYYSQIVNDFQKGDIAEGYSVSREKKESFPLTVTSAQKNPTAFYLCASRPGTDYGYTFGSGTRLTVV.